This T cell receptor beta chain originates from a study of glioma-infiltrating T cells after dendritic cell vaccination. Study in general: Patients received autologous tumor lysate-pulsed dendritic cell vaccination between about 2002 and 2013. The vaccine used monocyte-derived dendritic cells pulsed overnight with autologous tumor lysate.

Amplification used 60 V beta primers and 13 J beta primers. Some clones are missing from TCRdb's copy, which holds only in-frame ones; the method was immunoSEQ multiplex PCR. The sample shows roughly 82,000 clones, around 90% of them seen only once. This CDR3 region has 16 residues. The V segment lost 5 bases and the J segment 0 bases; nucleotides outside the gene matches: 4. Germline V CDR1 and CDR2: SGHTA, FQGTGA. The clonotype originates from a human donor with glioblastoma. This sequence joins TRBV7-3 and TRBJ2-1; 10 nucleotides agree with TRBD2. Sequenced material: blood, taken before dendritic cell vaccination. CDR3 loop: CASSTSSGSSYNEQFF. The DNA for the CDR3 is TGTGCCAGCAGCACGTCTAGCGGGAGCTCCTACAATGAGCAGTTCTTC.